This TCR beta chain was captured by sequencing in a study of T-cell reconstitution after alpha-beta-depleted transplantation in children. General study findings and limits: At day 60, the high TCRbeta diversity found in some patients originated from recipient T cells and thymic progenitors that had survived. Among T cells one year after transplant, newly produced cells accounted for most counts and diversity.

A remark on this clonotype: Its specificity is unknown.

Unique molecular identifiers were used in preparing the TCRbeta library. TCRdb reprocessed the PCR reads via MiXCR and lists one record per CDR3 protein. Among 300,000 to 350,000 distinct CDR3 sequences listed, about a sixth were seen once. CDR3 size: 14 residues. Germline V gene sequence: CDR1 SEHNR, CDR2 FQNEAQ (reference sequence). Between the trimmed V and J ends, which lost 6 bases and 0 bases, there was a span of 12 bases. The TCR sequence derives from a male patient under 10 years old who had a stem cell transplant for acute lymphoblastic leukemia, so the T cells may come from the graft donor. J is TRBJ2-7 and V is TRBV7-9, with D unclear. Sequenced here: PBMCs, mostly from graft donor cells, sampled 360 days after TCRalphabeta/CD19-depleted stem cell transplant. The CDR3 nucleotides are TGTGCCAGCAGTCTTACGACTCTCTCCTACGAGCAGTACTTC. It is translated as CASSLTTLSYEQYF.